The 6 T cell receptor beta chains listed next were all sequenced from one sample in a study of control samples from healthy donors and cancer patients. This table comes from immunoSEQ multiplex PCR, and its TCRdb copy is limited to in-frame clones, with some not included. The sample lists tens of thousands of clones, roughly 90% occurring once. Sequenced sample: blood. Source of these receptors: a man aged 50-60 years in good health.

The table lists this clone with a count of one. The CDR3 bases are TGTGCCAGCAGCCCTAACCCAGGACAGGGTGCTTTCTTT. Translated: CASSPNPGQGAFF. The chain links TRBV7-3 to TRBJ1-1; 8 nucleotides line up with TRBD1. V lost 5 bases to trimming and J lost 11 bases; unmatched junction nucleotides: 10. The CDR3 has 13 residues. Germline CDR1 SGHTA, CDR2 FQGTGA.

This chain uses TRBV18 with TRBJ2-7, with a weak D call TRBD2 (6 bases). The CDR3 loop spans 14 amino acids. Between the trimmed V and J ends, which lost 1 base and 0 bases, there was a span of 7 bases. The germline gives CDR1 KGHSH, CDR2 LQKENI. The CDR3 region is CASSPLADSYEQYF. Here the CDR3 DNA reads TGTGCCAGCTCACCACTAGCGGACTCCTACGAGCAGTACTTC.

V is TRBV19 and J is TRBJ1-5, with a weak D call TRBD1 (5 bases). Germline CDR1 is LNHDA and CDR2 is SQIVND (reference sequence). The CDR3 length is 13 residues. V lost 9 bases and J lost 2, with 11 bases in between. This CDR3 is CASGGGGNQPQHF. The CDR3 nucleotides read TGTGCCAGCGGGGGGGGTGGCAATCAGCCCCAGCATTTT. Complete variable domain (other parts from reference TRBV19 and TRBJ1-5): DGGITQSPKYLFRKEGQNVTLSCEQNLNHDAMYWYRQDPGQGLRLIYYSQIVNDFQKGDIAEGYSVSREKKESFPLTVTSAQKNPTAFYLCASGGGGNQPQHFGDGTRLSIL.

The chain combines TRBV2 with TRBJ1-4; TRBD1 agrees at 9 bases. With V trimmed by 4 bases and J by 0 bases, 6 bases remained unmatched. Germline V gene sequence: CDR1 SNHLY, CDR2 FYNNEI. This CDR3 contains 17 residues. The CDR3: CASSGDRAIATNEKLFF. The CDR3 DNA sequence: TGTGCCAGCAGTGGGGACAGGGCTATTGCAACTAATGAAAAACTGTTTTTT.

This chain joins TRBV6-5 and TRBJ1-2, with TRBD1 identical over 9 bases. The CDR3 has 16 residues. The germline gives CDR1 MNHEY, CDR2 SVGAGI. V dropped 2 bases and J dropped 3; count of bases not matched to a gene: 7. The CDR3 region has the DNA TGTGCCAGCAGTTACCAACCACAGGGGGCCCACTATGGCTACACCTTC. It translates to CASSYQPQGAHYGYTF.

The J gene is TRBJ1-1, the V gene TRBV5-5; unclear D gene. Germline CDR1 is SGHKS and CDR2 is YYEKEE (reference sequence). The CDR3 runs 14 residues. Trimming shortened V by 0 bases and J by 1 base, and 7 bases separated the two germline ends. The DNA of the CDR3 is TGTGCCAGCAGCTTGGACACTTCGAACACTGAAGCTTTCTTT. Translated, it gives CASSLDTSNTEAFF.